These 29 T cell receptor beta chains came from one sample sequenced in a study of blood T cell repertoires in COVID-19. The protocol was immunoSEQ multiplex PCR, while the TCRdb copy is restricted to in-frame clones and leaves out a portion. Of roughly 200,000 clones in the sample, about 87% were seen once. The sequenced sample consisted of PBMCs or T cells enriched from blood (not recorded which). These receptors came from a woman aged 25-40 years who had recovered from COVID-19.

V gene TRBV11-3 combines with J gene TRBJ2-1, with TRBD2 matching 7 bases. Germline V gene sequence: CDR1 SGHNT, CDR2 YENEEA. The CDR3 is 16 residues long. V lost 5 bases and J lost 4; bases outside the gene matches: 11. CDR3 DNA sequence: TGTGCCAGCAGCGATCCCCGGGGAGGGGAATACAATGAGCAGTTCTTC. This encodes CASSDPRGGEYNEQFF.

The J gene is TRBJ1-5, the V gene TRBV7-8; D might be TRBD1 (6 bases). Looked up from germline, CDR1 is SGHVS and CDR2 is FQNEAQ. V was clipped by 1 base and J by 0 bases, with 10 bases between them. The CDR3 is 16 residues long. The CDR3 DNA follows: TGTGCCAGCAGCTTAGAGGGGGAATATAGCAATCAGCCCCAGCATTTT. As protein: CASSLEGEYSNQPQHF.

This chain links TRBV19 with TRBJ1-1; D gene unclear. In germline, CDR1 is LNHDA, CDR2 SQIVND (reference sequence). The CDR3 is 14 amino acids. The ends were cut back, 3 bases at V and 1 base at J, with 9 bases in the middle. In DNA, the CDR3 is TGTGCCAGTAGTATGTTTGGCACGAACACTGAAGCTTTCTTT. Its translation: CASSMFGTNTEAFF.

CDR3 nucleotide sequence: TGTGCCAGCAGCCCAGGGACAGGGAAAACCTACAATGAGCAGTTCTTC. This sequence encodes CASSPGTGKTYNEQFF. The chain recombines TRBV14 with TRBJ2-1; 9 bases fit TRBD1. CDR3 size: 16 residues. Trimming cost V 4 bases and J 2 bases; bases outside gene matches: 6. Germline-derived CDR1 and CDR2 are SGHDN and FVKESK.

J is TRBJ1-1 and V is TRBV2; tentatively, D is TRBD1 (6 bases). This CDR3 comprises 16 residues. Germline lookup yields CDR1 SNHLY and CDR2 FYNNEI. The germline V and J ends were trimmed by 10 bases and 0 bases, with 21 bases remaining between them. DNA for the CDR3: TGTGCCACCTTACTAGACAGGCTCACATTGAACACTGAAGCTTTCTTT. It is translated as CATLLDRLTLNTEAFF.

This clone was seen a handful of times. The chain joins TRBV10-3 to TRBJ1-2; D possibly corresponds to TRBD1 (6 bases). The CDR3 length is 14 residues. Trimming removed 4 bases from V and 4 bases from J, with 13 bases in between. Germline CDR1 ENHRY, CDR2 SYGVKD. In nucleotides, the CDR3 is TGTGCCATCAGTGGCGGGGGCGAGGGCTATGGCTACACCTTC. Residues: CAISGGGEGYGYTF.

The chain recombines TRBV5-4 with TRBJ1-2; 8 bases align to TRBD1. This CDR3 has 13 residues. V was pared by 5 bases and J by 0 bases, with 0 bases of the junction left unmatched. Germline V gives CDR1 SGHNT, CDR2 YYREEE (reference sequence). The CDR3 DNA follows: TGTGCCAGCAGACAGGGGGCTAACTATGGCTACACCTTC. Residues: CASRQGANYGYTF.

The CDR3 protein is CASSQDLGRGYEQYF. The CDR3 region has the DNA TGTGCCAGCAGCCAAGACTTGGGCAGGGGGTACGAGCAGTACTTC. The gene calls are TRBV3-1 (or the pseudogene TRBV3-2) and TRBJ2-7; 7 nucleotides line up with TRBD1. The CDR3 has 15 residues. The V gene's germline CDR1 is LGHDT and CDR2 YNNKEL (reference sequence). J lost 4 bases, V lost 0 bases, and 6 bases had no gene match.

About this clone: At the DNA level, this CDR3 is encoded by other sequences in the same sample as well. The chain has TRBV19 and TRBJ1-1; TRBD1 might be the D (5 bases). The germline V and J ends were trimmed by 1 base and 0 bases, with 6 bases remaining between them. This CDR3 contains 14 residues. Germline CDR1 is LNHDA and CDR2 is SQIVND (reference sequence). CDR3: CASSIGGMNTEAFF. The CDR3 coding sequence is TGTGCCAGTAGTATAGGGGGCATGAACACTGAAGCTTTCTTT.

V usage is TRBV28 and J usage is TRBJ2-7; no reliable D call. V dropped 5 bases and J dropped 5 bases, with 7 bases sitting between them. Germline V gene lookup returns CDR1 MDHEN and CDR2 SYDVKM. The CDR3 length is 11 residues. CDR3 loop: CASSLLNEQYF. The CDR3, as DNA: TGTGCCAGCAGTCTTTTAAACGAGCAGTACTTC.

This clone occurred a few times. J is TRBJ1-1 and V is TRBV4-3, with 8 bases fitting TRBD1. Germline V gene lookup returns CDR1 LGHNA and CDR2 YSLEER. V trimming: 1 base; J trimming: 5 bases; junction bases outside the gene matches: 6. The CDR3 is 15 residues long. CDR3 protein: CASSQVSTGGTEAFF. The CDR3 nucleotides are TGCGCCAGCAGCCAAGTTTCCACAGGGGGTACTGAAGCTTTCTTT.

The gene calls are TRBV13 and TRBJ1-2; 9 bases map to TRBD1. Germline trimming cut 3 bases from V and 8 bases from J; bases unmatched to any gene: 7. Germline loops: CDR1 PRHDT, CDR2 FYEKMQ (reference sequence). This CDR3 has 14 residues. The CDR3 spells CASSFGQGKGGYTF. The CDR3 bases are TGTGCCAGCAGCTTCGGACAGGGGAAAGGAGGCTACACCTTC.

The V call is TRBV18, the J call TRBJ2-5; 7 bases map to TRBD2. The CDR3 spans 15 residues. The V gene's germline CDR1 is KGHSH and CDR2 LQKENI. The V gene end was trimmed by 2 bases and the J gene end by 0 bases; junction bases not matched to a gene: 3. CDR3 sequence: CASSPGRGNQETQYF. CDR3 bases: TGTGCCAGCTCACCAGGGCGGGGGAACCAAGAGACCCAGTACTTC.

For the CDR3, the DNA is TGTGCCAGCAGTGAAGGAGGGAACTATGGCTACACCTTC. This translates into CASSEGGNYGYTF. The J gene is TRBJ1-2, the V gene TRBV6-1; D unclear. V shed 1 base and J shed 2 bases, with 5 bases lying between them. Germline lookup yields CDR1 MNHNS and CDR2 SASEGT. The CDR3 totals 13 residues.

The V call is TRBV7-6, the J call TRBJ1-6; TRBD1 agrees at 7 bases. CDR3 length: 14 amino acids. Trimming cost V 5 bases and J 3 bases; bases outside gene matches: 1. Germline CDR1 SGHVS, CDR2 FNYEAQ. DNA for the CDR3: TGTGCCAGCAGCCGGGACAGCTATAATTCACCCCTCCACTTT. Translated, it gives CASSRDSYNSPLHF.

V and J are TRBV15 and TRBJ1-2; D unclear. The germline V and J ends were trimmed by 9 bases and 3 bases, with 8 bases remaining between them. CDR1 and CDR2 (germline): LNHNV, YYDKDF (reference sequence). The CDR3 covers 11 residues. The CDR3 spells CATDRDYGYTF. Written as DNA, the CDR3 is TGTGCCACAGACCGGGACTATGGCTACACCTTC.

The DNA of the CDR3 is TGCGCCAGCAGCTTGGGGGCCCTCGATTGGAGCAATCAGCCCCAGCATTTT. It yields the protein CASSLGALDWSNQPQHF. The chain combines TRBV5-1 with TRBJ1-5; D not resolved. This CDR3 region has 17 residues. CDR1 SGHRS and CDR2 YFSETQ come from the germline V gene. V was pared by 0 bases and J by 1 base, with 14 bases between.

The V and J genes are TRBV12-3 or TRBV12-4 and TRBJ1-1; 7 nucleotides agree with TRBD1. J gave up 6 bases and V 6 bases, and 7 bases lay outside the gene matches. CDR3 length: 13 residues. CDR3 protein: CASRYDRVAEAFF. Here the CDR3 DNA reads TGTGCCAGCAGATACGACAGGGTGGCTGAAGCTTTCTTT.

The chain recombines TRBV18 with TRBJ1-1; D perhaps matches TRBD1 (6 bases). Germline CDR1 KGHSH, CDR2 LQKENI. The CDR3 spans 14 residues. V lost 4 bases, J lost 4 bases, and 13 bases lay in between. The CDR3 here is CASSQEGVGTEAFF. CDR3 in DNA: TGTGCCAGCTCACAAGAGGGGGTGGGCACTGAAGCTTTCTTT.

V gene TRBV6-2 or TRBV6-3 combines with J gene TRBJ1-2; TRBD1 matches at 8 bases. Germline CDR1 and CDR2: MNHEY and SVGEGT. Trimming cost V 5 bases and J 5 bases; bases outside gene matches: 4. The CDR3 runs to 13 residues. The CDR3, as DNA: TGTGCCAGCAGTGTGACAGGGGTTTATGGCTACACCTTC. Protein product: CASSVTGVYGYTF.

V usage is TRBV18 and J usage is TRBJ2-5; 9 bases map to TRBD2. V lost 3 bases, J lost 5 bases, and 1 base stayed unmatched. CDR1 is KGHSH and CDR2 is LQKENI in the germline V gene. The CDR3 covers 13 residues. CDR3 sequence: CASSPGLAETQYF. For the CDR3, the DNA is TGTGCCAGCTCACCCGGACTAGCGGAGACCCAGTACTTC.

This clone was counted once. V and J are TRBV6-5 and TRBJ2-5; 10 bases agree with TRBD1. The CDR3 totals 14 residues. Trimming took 7 bases from V and 5 from J; bases not matched to a gene: 7. Germline CDR1 is MNHEY and CDR2 is SVGAGI. CDR3 nucleotides: TGTGCCAGCACCGACAGGGGGCTAGCGGAGACCCAGTACTTC. This codes for CASTDRGLAETQYF.

The chain combines TRBV5-1 with TRBJ1-1, with 8 bases that match TRBD1. Germline values: CDR1 SGHRS, CDR2 YFSETQ. This CDR3 region has 16 residues. Unmatched junction bases numbered 7, after V lost 2 bases and J lost 1 base. CDR3 protein: CASSFGQGWENTEAFF. The CDR3, as DNA: TGCGCCAGCAGCTTTGGACAGGGCTGGGAGAACACTGAAGCTTTCTTT. Filled out from reference TRBV5-1 and TRBJ1-1, the complete variable domain reads KAGVTQTPRYLIKTRGQQVTLSCSPISGHRSVSWYQQTPGQGLQFLFEYFSETQRNKGNFPGRFSGRQFSNSRSEMNVSTLELGDSALYLCASSFGQGWENTEAFFGQGTRLTVV.

This rearrangement joins TRBV11-1 to TRBJ2-5; 7 bases align to TRBD1. This CDR3 is 15 amino acids long. Germline loops: CDR1 SGHAT, CDR2 FQDESV (reference sequence). J was trimmed by 5 bases and V by 0 bases; bases with no gene match: 6. Here the CDR3 reads CASSLAGQPGETQYF. The CDR3 nucleotides are TGTGCCAGCAGCTTAGCGGGACAGCCCGGGGAGACCCAGTACTTC.

The chain employs TRBV2 and TRBJ1-1; D perhaps matches TRBD1 (6 bases). Deletions cut 7 bases from V and 0 bases from J, with 9 bases between. Per the germline V gene, CDR1 is SNHLY and CDR2 is FYNNEI. This CDR3 has 13 amino acids. CDR3: CASNRDMNTEAFF. CDR3 sequence (DNA): TGTGCCAGCAACAGGGATATGAACACTGAAGCTTTCTTT.

The chain combines TRBV7-2 with TRBJ1-1; no reliable D call. The CDR3 extends over 15 amino acids. Germline V gene sequence: CDR1 SGHTA, CDR2 FQGNSA. Trimming cost V 1 base and J 9 bases, with 18 bases left between them. CDR3 sequence (DNA): TGTGCCAGCAGCTTAGATTTGTCCAAAGCGGGAAAAGCTTTCTTT. It encodes CASSLDLSKAGKAFF.

V is TRBV5-1 and J is TRBJ1-1, with D possibly TRBD1 on 6 matching bases. The germline V and J ends were trimmed by 2 bases and 3 bases, with 14 bases remaining between them. Germline V gives CDR1 SGHRS, CDR2 YFSETQ. The CDR3 has 15 residues. The CDR3 sequence is CASSFPGEGDTEAFF. CDR3 sequence (DNA): TGCGCCAGCAGCTTTCCAGGGGAGGGGGACACTGAAGCTTTCTTT.

The chain couples TRBV7-9 to TRBJ1-4; D is perhaps TRBD1 (5 bases). CDR1 is SEHNR, CDR2 FQNEAQ, per germline (reference sequence). This CDR3 comprises 14 residues. V was pared by 2 bases and J by 8 bases, with 12 bases between. The DNA for the CDR3 is TGTGCCAGCAGCTTAAGAGGGGCGGGAGAAAAACTGTTTTTT. Amino acids: CASSLRGAGEKLFF.

This clone was seen just once. The chain links TRBV6-5 to TRBJ1-1; D might be TRBD1 (6 bases). This CDR3 spans 13 amino acids. CDR1 and CDR2 (germline): MNHEY, SVGAGI. Trimming stripped 6 bases from V and 3 bases from J, with 11 bases between. This CDR3 is CASRLQGDTEAFF. CDR3 nucleotides: TGTGCCAGCAGACTACAGGGTGACACTGAAGCTTTCTTT.